This record covers a single T cell receptor beta chain. The antigen is not known. These data originate in a study of OX40 agonist ivuxolimab in advanced cancers. Whole-study findings and limits: Low levels of normalized T-cell clonal expansion also appeared in some nonresponders.

V lost 2 bases and J 2 bases, leaving 11 bases between the germline ends. Germline loops: CDR1 SGHRS, CDR2 YFSETQ. The CDR3 length is 15 residues. Exclusion of a patient followed from autoimmune disease history or systemic immunosuppression. Here immunoSEQ multiplex PCR was the method, and the copy in TCRdb shows in-frame clones only, minus some. Among about 97,000 clones listed, 86% were seen once. The input for sequencing was CD4+ or CD8+ T cells sorted from blood, taken in a trial of the OX40 agonist ivuxolimab. V usage is TRBV5-1 and J usage is TRBJ2-1; possibly TRBD2 for D (6 bases). The sequence was obtained from an adult with an advanced solid tumor such as melanoma, head and neck, liver or kidney cancer. CDR3 DNA: TGCGCCAGCAGCTTTAGCGGAGGGGCCTACAATGAGCAGTTCTTC. This gives the protein CASSFSGGAYNEQFF.